The rows below give T cell receptor beta chains drawn from one sample of a study of T cells after yellow fever vaccination. A single record per CDR3 protein comes from TCRdb applying MiXCR to the 5' RACE reads. The sample lists approximately 240,000 distinct CDR3 sequences; more than 3.5% were seen once. Source: PBMCs, taken 15 days after the yellow fever booster vaccination. The receptors were sampled from a man aged 18-30 years who received the YFV17D yellow fever vaccine. Each CDR3 is given with its conserved first and last residue. D genes are given only for firm matches. Some rows mark clone size as missing; the rest say once, few, many or name a class of expanded clone.

DNA: TGTGCCAGCGGAACCAGCACCTCCTATAATTCACCCCTCCACTTT
CDR3: CASGTSTSYNSPLHF
J: TRBJ1-6
V: TRBV7-9
size: few
D: -

DNA: TGTGCCAGCAGCTTAGATCTCGGCAATGAGCAGTTCTTC
CDR3: CASSLDLGNEQFF
J: TRBJ2-1
V: TRBV11-3
size: many
D: -

DNA: TGTGCCAGCAGTTTTGGGCAGAAGGTCAATGAGCAGTTCTTC
CDR3: CASSFGQKVNEQFF
J: TRBJ2-1
V: TRBV27
size: -
D: -

DNA: TGTGCCAGCAGCCGGACTAGCGGGGTAAACAATGAGCAGTTCTTC
CDR3: CASSRTSGVNNEQFF
J: TRBJ2-1
V: TRBV6-6
size: many
D: TRBD2

DNA: TGTGCCAGCAGTTCTGGCTCTGAAGGGACTGAAGCTTTCTTT
CDR3: CASSSGSEGTEAFF
J: TRBJ1-1
V: TRBV7-2
size: many
D: -

DNA: TGCAGTGCAAACATCCAGGGGTACGACGAGCAGTACTTC
CDR3: CSANIQGYDEQYF
J: TRBJ2-7
V: TRBV20-1
size: many
D: -

DNA: TGTGCCAGCAGCCCCGGACAGCTTCAGGGGCCCCAGCATTTT
CDR3: CASSPGQLQGPQHF
J: TRBJ1-5
V: TRBV7-2
size: many
D: -

DNA: TGCGCCAGCAGCGTGGGACTAGCGGCATACAATGAGCAGTTCTTC
CDR3: CASSVGLAAYNEQFF
J: TRBJ2-1
V: TRBV5-1
size: many
D: TRBD2

DNA: TGTGCCAGCAGCCAAGATCTGAACCCCTCTACCCTTCGGGCCACTAAGAACACTGAAGCTTTCTTT
CDR3: CASSQDLNPSTLRATKNTEAFF
J: TRBJ1-1
V: TRBV3-1
size: few
D: -

DNA: TGTGCCAGCAGTGAACGTAGGGCTGGTCCCGAGCAGTACTTC
CDR3: CASSERRAGPEQYF
J: TRBJ2-7
V: TRBV2
size: many
D: -

DNA: TGCGCCAGCGGCCAAACGGGGGGTAGCAAAAACATTCAGTACTTC
CDR3: CASGQTGGSKNIQYF
J: TRBJ2-4
V: TRBV5-1
size: many
D: TRBD2

DNA: TGTGCCAGCAGCTTAAGAGCCGCCAGCTCTGGAAACACCATATATTTT
CDR3: CASSLRAASSGNTIYF
J: TRBJ1-3
V: TRBV7-2
size: many
D: -

DNA: TGTGCCAGCAGGAAGGAGGGGAGCTATGGCTACACCTTC
CDR3: CASRKEGSYGYTF
J: TRBJ1-2
V: TRBV6-2/TRBV6-3
size: many
D: -

DNA: TGTGCCAGCAGCGCTAGCTGGACAGGACAAAAACTGTTTTTT
CDR3: CASSASWTGQKLFF
J: TRBJ1-4
V: TRBV5-8
size: -
D: TRBD1

DNA: TGTGCCAGCAGCTCTACAGGGGTCTATAATTCACCCCTCCACTTT
CDR3: CASSSTGVYNSPLHF
J: TRBJ1-6
V: TRBV7-2
size: -
D: TRBD1

DNA: TGTGCCAGCAGTGAAGGGGCGGGCCCCGGCTATGGCTACACCTTC
CDR3: CASSEGAGPGYGYTF
J: TRBJ1-2
V: TRBV6-1
size: many
D: -

DNA: TGTGCCAGCAGCCAGAAGAATGAGCAGTTCTTC
CDR3: CASSQKNEQFF
J: TRBJ2-1
V: TRBV7-9
size: many
D: -

DNA: TGTGCCAGCTCCCCTACCTATGCCACAGATACGCAGTATTTT
CDR3: CASSPTYATDTQYF
J: TRBJ2-3
V: TRBV18
size: many
D: -

DNA: TGTGCCAGCAGCCCCGGGGACAGGGGCCTCCATATTAATGAGCAGTTCTTC
CDR3: CASSPGDRGLHINEQFF
J: TRBJ2-1
V: TRBV9
size: many
D: TRBD1

DNA: TGTGCCAGCAGACGAACAGGGAGCAACAATCAGCCCCAGCATTTT
CDR3: CASRRTGSNNQPQHF
J: TRBJ1-5
V: TRBV28
size: many
D: -

DNA: TGCGCCAGCAGCTTGGGGCCGGCCCGCAATCAGCCCCAGCATTTT
CDR3: CASSLGPARNQPQHF
J: TRBJ1-5
V: TRBV5-1
size: many
D: -

DNA: TGCAGTGCTAGAGTTGCCGGCAATCAGCCCCAGCATTTT
CDR3: CSARVAGNQPQHF
J: TRBJ1-5
V: TRBV20-1
size: many
D: -

DNA: TGTGCCAGTAGTATTTACATCTCTGGGGCCAACGTCCTGACTTTC
CDR3: CASSIYISGANVLTF
J: TRBJ2-6
V: TRBV19
size: few
D: -

DNA: TGCAGCGTTCGGGACAGGGGGACCTATGGCTACACCTTC
CDR3: CSVRDRGTYGYTF
J: TRBJ1-2
V: TRBV29-1
size: many
D: TRBD1

DNA: TGTGCCAGCAGCTTAAATCCAGCGGGGAGGTCCTACAATGAGCAGTTCTTC
CDR3: CASSLNPAGRSYNEQFF
J: TRBJ2-1
V: TRBV7-3
size: many
D: TRBD2

DNA: TGTGCCAGCAGGCCCGGGCAGGGCTACACTGAAGCTTTCTTT
CDR3: CASRPGQGYTEAFF
J: TRBJ1-1
V: TRBV7-2
size: many
D: -

DNA: TGTGCCAGCAGAAAAAGCGGGGACGCCTACAATGAGCAGTTCTTC
CDR3: CASRKSGDAYNEQFF
J: TRBJ2-1
V: TRBV6-2/TRBV6-3
size: many
D: TRBD2

DNA: TGCGCCAGCAGTCAACCCCGATGTCCCTATAATTCACCCCTCCACTTT
CDR3: CASSQPRCPYNSPLHF
J: TRBJ1-6
V: TRBV23-1
size: many
D: -

DNA: TGCGCCAGCAGCTCCGGCATGTACAATGAGCAGTTCTTC
CDR3: CASSSGMYNEQFF
J: TRBJ2-1
V: TRBV5-1
size: many
D: -

DNA: TGTGCCAGCACCCGGCCGGAGCAGGGCGGTGGCTACACCTTC
CDR3: CASTRPEQGGGYTF
J: TRBJ1-2
V: TRBV5-4
size: many
D: -

DNA: TGTGCCAGCAGCCCGGGACAGGGGTACGATACGCAGTATTTT
CDR3: CASSPGQGYDTQYF
J: TRBJ2-3
V: TRBV7-9
size: many
D: TRBD1

DNA: TGTGCCAGCAGCCCAGGAGGACTAGCGGGCAGAGAGACCCAGTACTTC
CDR3: CASSPGGLAGRETQYF
J: TRBJ2-5
V: TRBV3-1
size: many
D: TRBD2

DNA: TGTGCCAGCAGGGGTGTAGGGGCGGAATACAATGAGCAGTTCTTC
CDR3: CASRGVGAEYNEQFF
J: TRBJ2-1
V: TRBV9
size: many
D: -

DNA: TGTGCCAGCAGGGGACTAGCGGGCCCGGGAACCGGGGAGCTGTTTTTT
CDR3: CASRGLAGPGTGELFF
J: TRBJ2-2
V: TRBV6-2/TRBV6-3
size: many
D: TRBD2

DNA: TGTGCCAGCAGCTTAGTCCGCGCAATTTTGAACACCGGGGAGCTGTTTTTT
CDR3: CASSLVRAILNTGELFF
J: TRBJ2-2
V: TRBV7-8
size: many
D: -

DNA: TGCAGCGTTGAAGGGACCTTTCTCGGAAGATACAATGAGCAGTTCTTC
CDR3: CSVEGTFLGRYNEQFF
J: TRBJ2-1
V: TRBV29-1
size: many
D: -

DNA: TGCGCCAGCAGCCGGAAGGGGAGGGGGGCCTATAATTCACCCCTCCACTTT
CDR3: CASSRKGRGAYNSPLHF
J: TRBJ1-6
V: TRBV4-1
size: many
D: -